This T cell receptor beta chain is drawn from a study of cytomegalovirus exposure and HLA in healthy donors (TCRdb year 2017). Notes on the research overall: According to a later analysis, one platform produced both the approximately 110 validation repertoires and the approximately 660 repertoires of the first cohort. The study aimed to test whether signatures of past pathogen exposure could be identified by cataloging public T cell receptors. Along with the roughly 670-subject first cohort, a separate validation cohort of about 110 different subjects was used. The study combined high-throughput TCR immunosequencing, statistical association of individual TCRs with disease status, and machine learning to predict cytomegalovirus infection status.

Receptor amplification or capture employed the immunoSEQ multiplex PCR assay. The authors processed their data as follows. To diagnose cytomegalovirus status from the catalog of TCR beta chain sequences, a statistical classification framework was built. As stored in TCRdb, this immuneACCESS dataset retains in-frame rearrangements with V and J assigned. A fraction of the clones does not appear; measured against another copy, unresolved V genes explain less than half of the discrepancy, and the remainder lacks a known reason. V and J calls and clone size are those listed in that table; D and trimming were worked out from the DNA. The table for this sample lists tens of thousands of clones; about 95% of them were counted only once. Jointly, the top ten make up approximately 1% of the sample. Donors formed part of the validation cohort, which comprised some 120 subjects and was distinct from the first cohort of 550 to 850 subjects.

Points the paper makes about the study in general: Of the cluster scores, around 95% were above 0 in a later analysis, which found that TCRs clustered in the first cohort also tended to co-occur in the 120 validation repertoires. A few of the identified cytomegalovirus-associated TCR beta chains were confirmed in vitro to be specific for cytomegalovirus antigens. Cytomegalovirus status was reported to be diagnosed by the classifier with high specificity and sensitivity in both the original and validation cohorts. A later analysis had no HLA typing for the validation cohort, so co-occurrence there was scored across all 130 or so repertoires. Most TCR sequences were observed very rarely across donors, whereas some public TCRs were present in many individuals. According to the authors, the approach could potentially be generalized to other disease states and immunological phenotypes. The study gave a list of about 170 TCR beta chains associated with cytomegalovirus.

Reading the germline V gene gives CDR1 SGHDT and CDR2 YYEEEE. The trim is 4 bases for V and 4 bases for J, with a gap of 14 bases between the germline ends. Inclusive of the bounding cysteine and phenylalanine, the CDR3 is 14 residues long. Here the CDR3 DNA is all that survives: 42 bases in frame from base 1. As for this clone: Its antigen is still unknown. No base qualities exist here, and no much larger clone lies one base off it.

Sequences were obtained from PBMCs. The sequence is built from TRBV5-6 and TRBJ1-2; the D gene is unclear. The receptor was isolated from a woman between 18 and 30 years old in good health and CMV-seronegative. This receptor carries the CDR3 CASSPLGSFYGYTF. The bases read TGTGCCAGCAGCCCTTTGGGGAGTTTCTATGGCTACACCTTC. The full variable domain, with segments outside the CDR3 supplied by the reference TRBV5-6 and TRBJ1-2 proteins, appears as DAGVTQSPTHLIKTRGQQVTLRCSPKSGHDTVSWYQQALGQGPQFIFQYYEEEERQRGNFPDRFSGHQFPNYSSELNVNALLLGDSALYLCASSPLGSFYGYTFGSGTRLTVV.